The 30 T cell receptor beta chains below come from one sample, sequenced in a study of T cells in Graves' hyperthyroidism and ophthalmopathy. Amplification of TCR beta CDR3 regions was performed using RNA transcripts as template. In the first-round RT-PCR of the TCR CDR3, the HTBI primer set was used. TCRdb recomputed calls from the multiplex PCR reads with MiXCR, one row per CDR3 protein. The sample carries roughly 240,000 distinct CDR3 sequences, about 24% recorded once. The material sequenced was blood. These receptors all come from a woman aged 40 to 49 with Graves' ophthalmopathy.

The CDR3 bases are TGTGCCTCACGGACAGGGTGGACTGGTTTCTTT. It codes for CASRTGWTGFF. The chain combines TRBV6-1 with TRBJ1-1; 8 nucleotides agree with TRBD1. Germline trimming cut 11 bases from V and 13 bases from J; bases unmatched to any gene: 12. CDR1 and CDR2 from the germline V gene are MNHNS and SASEGT. The CDR3 extends over 11 amino acids.

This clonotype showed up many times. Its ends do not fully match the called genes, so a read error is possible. CDR3 loop: CASRLSRDSIIYGYTF. The CDR3, as DNA: TGTGCCAGCAGGTTATCCCGGGACAGCATTATCTATGGCTACACCTTC. V usage is TRBV28 and J usage is TRBJ1-2; 7 bases fit TRBD1. The CDR3 covers 16 residues. Germline V gives CDR1 MDHEN, CDR2 SYDVKM.

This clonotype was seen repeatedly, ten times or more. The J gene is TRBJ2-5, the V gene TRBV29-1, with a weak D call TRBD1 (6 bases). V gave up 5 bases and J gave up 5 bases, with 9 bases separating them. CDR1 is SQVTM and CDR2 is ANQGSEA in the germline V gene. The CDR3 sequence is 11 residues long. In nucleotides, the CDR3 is TGCAGCGTTATGAGGGGGGAGACCCAGTACTTC. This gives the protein CSVMRGETQYF. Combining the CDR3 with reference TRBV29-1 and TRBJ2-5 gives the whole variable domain SAVISQKPSRDICQRGTSLTIQCQVDSQVTMMFWYRQQPGQSLTLIATANQGSEATYESGFVIDKFPISRPNLTFSTLTVSNMSPEDSSIYLCSVMRGETQYFGPGTRLLVL.

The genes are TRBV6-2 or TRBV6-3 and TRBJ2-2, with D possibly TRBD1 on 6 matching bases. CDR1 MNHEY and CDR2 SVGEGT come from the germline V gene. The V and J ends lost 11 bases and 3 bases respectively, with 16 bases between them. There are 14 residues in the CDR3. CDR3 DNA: TGTGCCGTGCAGGGGCGAAGTGACACCGGGGAGCTGTTTTTT. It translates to CAVQGRSDTGELFF.

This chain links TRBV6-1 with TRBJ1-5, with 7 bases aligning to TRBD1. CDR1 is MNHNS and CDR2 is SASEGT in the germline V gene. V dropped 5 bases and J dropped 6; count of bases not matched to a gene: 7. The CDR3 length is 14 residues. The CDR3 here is CASSRTGVGQPQHF. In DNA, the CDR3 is TGTGCCAGCAGTCGTACAGGGGTGGGTCAGCCCCAGCATTTT.

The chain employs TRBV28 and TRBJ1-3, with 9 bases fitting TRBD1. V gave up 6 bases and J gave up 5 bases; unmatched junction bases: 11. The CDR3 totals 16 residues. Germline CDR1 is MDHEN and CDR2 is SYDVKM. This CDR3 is CASRDLGTGTRNTIYF. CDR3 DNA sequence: TGTGCCAGCAGGGACCTAGGGACAGGGACTCGAAACACCATATATTTT.

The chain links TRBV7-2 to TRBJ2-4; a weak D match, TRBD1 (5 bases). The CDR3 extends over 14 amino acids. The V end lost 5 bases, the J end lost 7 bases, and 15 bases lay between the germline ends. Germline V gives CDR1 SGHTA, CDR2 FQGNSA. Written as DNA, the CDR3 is TGTGCCAGCAGCCAGACAGTTTGGTTGAACATTCAGTACTTC. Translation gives CASSQTVWLNIQYF.

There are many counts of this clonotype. For the CDR3, the DNA is TGTGCCAGCAGCTTAGAGCCGGGGCTCCAGGGGACCCAGTACTTC. Amino acid sequence: CASSLEPGLQGTQYF. The chain is built from TRBV7-6 and TRBJ2-5; the D call may be TRBD1 or TRBD2 (5 bases each). V lost 1 base, J lost 7 bases, and 16 bases lay in between. This CDR3 has 15 residues. From germline, CDR1 is SGHVS and CDR2 FNYEAQ.

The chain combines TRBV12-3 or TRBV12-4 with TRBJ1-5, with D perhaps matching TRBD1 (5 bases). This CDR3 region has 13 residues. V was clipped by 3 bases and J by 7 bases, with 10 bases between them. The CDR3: CASSLEGKQPQHF. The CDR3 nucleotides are TGTGCCAGCAGTTTGGAGGGGAAACAGCCCCAGCATTTT.

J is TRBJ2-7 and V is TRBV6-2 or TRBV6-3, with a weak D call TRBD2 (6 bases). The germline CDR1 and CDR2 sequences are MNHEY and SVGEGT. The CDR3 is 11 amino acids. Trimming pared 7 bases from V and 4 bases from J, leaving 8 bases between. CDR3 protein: CASTGRYEQYF. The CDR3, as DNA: TGTGCCAGCACGGGGAGGTACGAGCAGTACTTC.

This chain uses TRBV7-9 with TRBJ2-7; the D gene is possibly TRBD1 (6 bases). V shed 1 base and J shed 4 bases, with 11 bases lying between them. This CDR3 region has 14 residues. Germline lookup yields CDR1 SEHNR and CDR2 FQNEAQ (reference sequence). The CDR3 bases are TGTGCCAGCAGCTTAGAAGGACAGATATACGAGCAGTACTTC. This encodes CASSLEGQIYEQYF.

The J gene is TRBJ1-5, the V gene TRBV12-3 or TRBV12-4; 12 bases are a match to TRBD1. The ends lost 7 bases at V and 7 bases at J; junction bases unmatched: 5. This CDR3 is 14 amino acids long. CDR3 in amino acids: CASTGTGGGQPQHF. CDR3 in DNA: TGTGCCAGCACCGGGACAGGGGGCGGACAGCCCCAGCATTTT.

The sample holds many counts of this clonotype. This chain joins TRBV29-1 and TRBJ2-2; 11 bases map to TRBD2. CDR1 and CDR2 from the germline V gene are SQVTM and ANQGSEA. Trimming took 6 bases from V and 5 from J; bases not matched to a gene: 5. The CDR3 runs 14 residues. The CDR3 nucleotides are TGCAGCGTCCGGGGACTAGCGGATACCGGGGAGCTGTTTTTT. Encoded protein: CSVRGLADTGELFF.

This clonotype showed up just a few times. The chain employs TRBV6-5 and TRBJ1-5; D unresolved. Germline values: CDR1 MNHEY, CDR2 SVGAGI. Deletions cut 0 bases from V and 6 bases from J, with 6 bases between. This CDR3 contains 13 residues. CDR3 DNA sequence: TGTGCCAGCAGTTACTCGGCTTTTCAGCCCCAGCATTTT. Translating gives CASSYSAFQPQHF.

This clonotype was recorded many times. Here the CDR3 DNA reads TGTGCCACCAGCAGAGATAGACAGGGGACCCAGTACTTC. Its protein product is CATSRDRQGTQYF. This chain joins TRBV15 and TRBJ2-7; 7 positions agree with TRBD1. The assigned J gene may be wrong: the sequence end matches TRBJ2-5 better. In germline, CDR1 is LNHNV, CDR2 YYDKDF (reference sequence). The CDR3 is 13 residues long.

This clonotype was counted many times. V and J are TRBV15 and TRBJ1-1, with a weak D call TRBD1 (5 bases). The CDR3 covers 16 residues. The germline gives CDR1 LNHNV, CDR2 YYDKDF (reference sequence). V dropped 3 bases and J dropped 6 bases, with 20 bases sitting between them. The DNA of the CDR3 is TGTGCCACCAGCAGGGACCCCCTGGGGGGAATCGCTGAAGCTTTCTTT. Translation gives CATSRDPLGGIAEAFF.

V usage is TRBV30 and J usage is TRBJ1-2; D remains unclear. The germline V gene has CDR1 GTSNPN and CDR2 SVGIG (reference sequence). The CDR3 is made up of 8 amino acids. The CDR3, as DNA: TGTTGCGGCTATGGCTACACCTTC. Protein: CCGYGYTF.

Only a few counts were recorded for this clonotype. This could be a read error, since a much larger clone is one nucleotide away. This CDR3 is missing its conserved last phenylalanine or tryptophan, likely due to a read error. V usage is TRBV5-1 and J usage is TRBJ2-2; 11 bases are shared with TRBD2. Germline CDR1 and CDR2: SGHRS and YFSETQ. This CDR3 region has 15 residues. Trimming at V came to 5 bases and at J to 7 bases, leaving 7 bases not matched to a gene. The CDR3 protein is CASRLLAGEHGELFL. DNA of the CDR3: TGCGCCAGCAGATTACTAGCGGGAGAGCACGGGGAGCTGTTTCTT.

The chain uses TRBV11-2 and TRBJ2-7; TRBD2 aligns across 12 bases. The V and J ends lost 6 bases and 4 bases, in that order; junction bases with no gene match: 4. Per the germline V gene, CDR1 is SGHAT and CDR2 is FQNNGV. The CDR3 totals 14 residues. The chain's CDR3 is CASRTSGSRYEQYF. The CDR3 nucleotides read TGTGCCAGCAGGACTAGCGGGAGTCGGTACGAGCAGTACTTC.

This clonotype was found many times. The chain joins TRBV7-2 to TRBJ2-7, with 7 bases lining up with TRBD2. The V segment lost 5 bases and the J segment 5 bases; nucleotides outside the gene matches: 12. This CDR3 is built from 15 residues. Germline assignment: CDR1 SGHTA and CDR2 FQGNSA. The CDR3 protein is CASSPWAGVKDEQYF. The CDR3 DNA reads TGTGCCAGCAGCCCCTGGGCGGGAGTAAAGGACGAGCAGTACTTC.

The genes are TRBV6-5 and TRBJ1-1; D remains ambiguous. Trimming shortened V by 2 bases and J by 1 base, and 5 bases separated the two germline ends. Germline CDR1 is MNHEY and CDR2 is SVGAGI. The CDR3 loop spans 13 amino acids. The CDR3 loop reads CASSYKKNTEAFF. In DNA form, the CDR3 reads TGTGCCAGCAGTTACAAGAAGAACACTGAAGCTTTCTTT.

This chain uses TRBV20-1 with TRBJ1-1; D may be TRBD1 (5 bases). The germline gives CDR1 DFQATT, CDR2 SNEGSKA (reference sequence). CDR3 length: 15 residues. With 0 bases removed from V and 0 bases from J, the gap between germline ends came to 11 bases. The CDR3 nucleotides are TGCAGTGCTAGAGAAGGGGCCAATATGAACACTGAAGCTTTCTTT. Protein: CSAREGANMNTEAFF.

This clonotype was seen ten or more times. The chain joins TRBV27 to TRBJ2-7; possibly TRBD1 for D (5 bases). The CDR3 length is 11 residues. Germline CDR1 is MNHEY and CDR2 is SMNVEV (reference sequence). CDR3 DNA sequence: TGTGCAACAGGCCCCTCCTACGAGCAGTACTTC. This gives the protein CATGPSYEQYF.

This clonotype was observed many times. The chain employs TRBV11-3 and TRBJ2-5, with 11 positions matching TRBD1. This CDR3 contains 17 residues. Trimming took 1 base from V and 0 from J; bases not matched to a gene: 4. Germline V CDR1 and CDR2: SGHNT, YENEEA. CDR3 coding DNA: TGTGCCAGCAGCTTAGGGACAGGGGGCCCGTACCAAGAGACCCAGTACTTC. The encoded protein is CASSLGTGGPYQETQYF.

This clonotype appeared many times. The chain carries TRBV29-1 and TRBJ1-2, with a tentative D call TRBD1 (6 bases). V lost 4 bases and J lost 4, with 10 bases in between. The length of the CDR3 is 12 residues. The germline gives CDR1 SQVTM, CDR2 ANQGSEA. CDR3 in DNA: TGCAGCGTTGCGGTAGGGGGCTATGGCTACACCTTC. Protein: CSVAVGGYGYTF.

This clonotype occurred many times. CDR3 protein: CASSHPGGGGQETQYF. CDR3 bases: TGTGCCAGCAGCCACCCTGGCGGGGGGGGCCAAGAGACCCAGTACTTC. The V gene is TRBV4-2, the J gene TRBJ2-5, with 9 bases fitting TRBD2. Germline values: CDR1 LGHNA, CDR2 YNFKEQ. The V and J ends lost 3 bases and 1 base, in that order; junction bases with no gene match: 6. The CDR3 covers 16 residues.

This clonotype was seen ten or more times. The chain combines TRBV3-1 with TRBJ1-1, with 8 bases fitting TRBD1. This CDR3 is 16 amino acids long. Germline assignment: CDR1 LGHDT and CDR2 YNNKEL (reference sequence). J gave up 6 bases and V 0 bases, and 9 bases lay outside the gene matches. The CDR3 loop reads CASSQEMAGGLAEAFF. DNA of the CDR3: TGTGCCAGCAGCCAAGAGATGGCAGGGGGCTTGGCTGAAGCTTTCTTT.

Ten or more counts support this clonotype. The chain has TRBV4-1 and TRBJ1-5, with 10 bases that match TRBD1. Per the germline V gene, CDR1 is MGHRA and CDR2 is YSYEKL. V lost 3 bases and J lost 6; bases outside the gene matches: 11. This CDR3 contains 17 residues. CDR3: CASSQATGGRGGQPQHF. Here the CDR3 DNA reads TGCGCCAGCAGCCAGGCGACAGGGGGCAGGGGGGGTCAGCCCCAGCATTTT.

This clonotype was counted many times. This CDR3 reads CASSVGLAGVAETQYF. The CDR3 coding sequence is TGTGCCAGCAGCGTAGGACTAGCGGGAGTGGCAGAGACCCAGTACTTC. This chain uses TRBV9 with TRBJ2-5, with 12 bases matching TRBD2. With V trimmed by 0 bases and J by 4 bases, 4 bases remained unmatched. There are 16 residues in the CDR3. From germline, CDR1 is SGDLS and CDR2 YYNGEE.

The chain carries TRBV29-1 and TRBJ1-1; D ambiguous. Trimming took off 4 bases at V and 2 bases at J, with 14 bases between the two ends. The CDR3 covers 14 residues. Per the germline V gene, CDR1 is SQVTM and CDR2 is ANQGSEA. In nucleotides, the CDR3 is TGCAGCGTTGGGGCAGCATCCCAAAACACTGAAGCTTTCTTT. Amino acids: CSVGAASQNTEAFF.